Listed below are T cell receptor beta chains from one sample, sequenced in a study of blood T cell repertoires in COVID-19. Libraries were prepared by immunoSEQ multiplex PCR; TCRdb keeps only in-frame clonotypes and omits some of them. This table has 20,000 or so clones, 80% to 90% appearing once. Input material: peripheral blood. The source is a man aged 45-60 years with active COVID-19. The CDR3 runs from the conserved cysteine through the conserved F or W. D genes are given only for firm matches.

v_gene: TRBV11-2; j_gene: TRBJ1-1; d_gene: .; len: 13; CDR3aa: CASSFGENTEAFF
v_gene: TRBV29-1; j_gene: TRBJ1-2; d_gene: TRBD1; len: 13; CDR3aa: CSVGQGENYGYTF
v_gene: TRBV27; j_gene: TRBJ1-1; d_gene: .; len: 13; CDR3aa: CASSPWGDTEAFF
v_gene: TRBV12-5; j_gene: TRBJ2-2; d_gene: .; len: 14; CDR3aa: CASGLRQNTGELFF
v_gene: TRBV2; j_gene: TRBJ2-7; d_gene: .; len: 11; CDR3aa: CASSLGDPLHF
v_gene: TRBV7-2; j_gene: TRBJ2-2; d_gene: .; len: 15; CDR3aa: CASSSPDSETGELFF
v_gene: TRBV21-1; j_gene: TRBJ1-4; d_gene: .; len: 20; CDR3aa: CASSKEGDIGSFGTNEKLFF
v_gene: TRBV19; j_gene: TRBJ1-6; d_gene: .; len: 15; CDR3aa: CASSIRGFGNSPLHF
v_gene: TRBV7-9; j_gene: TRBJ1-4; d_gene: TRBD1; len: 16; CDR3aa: CASSSGTGPTNEKLFF
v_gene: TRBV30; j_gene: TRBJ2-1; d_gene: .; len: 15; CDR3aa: CAWSHESVSNNEQFF
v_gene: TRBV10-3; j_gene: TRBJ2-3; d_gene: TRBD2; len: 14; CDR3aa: CAISETAGGDTQYF
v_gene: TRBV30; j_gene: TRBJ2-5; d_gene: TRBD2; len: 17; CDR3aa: CAWASGLAGRYQETQYF
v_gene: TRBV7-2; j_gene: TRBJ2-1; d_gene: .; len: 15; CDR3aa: CASSLLSGSYNEQFF
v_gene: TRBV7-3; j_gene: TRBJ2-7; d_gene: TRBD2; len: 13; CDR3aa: CASSLGRVAKQYF
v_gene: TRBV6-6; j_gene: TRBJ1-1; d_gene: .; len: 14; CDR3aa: CASSTDRRGTEAFF
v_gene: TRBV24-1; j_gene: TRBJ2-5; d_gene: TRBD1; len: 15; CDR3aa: CATSAPQGGQETQYF
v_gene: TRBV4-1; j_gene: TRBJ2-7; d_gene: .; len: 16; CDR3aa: CASSQVWGRSSYEQYF
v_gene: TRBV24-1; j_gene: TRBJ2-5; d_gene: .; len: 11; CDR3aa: CATSDGETQYF
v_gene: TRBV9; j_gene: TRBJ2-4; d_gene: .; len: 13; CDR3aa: CASARTDGDIQYF
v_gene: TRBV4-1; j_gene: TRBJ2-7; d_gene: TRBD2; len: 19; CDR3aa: CASSQEERGGAGDAYEQYF
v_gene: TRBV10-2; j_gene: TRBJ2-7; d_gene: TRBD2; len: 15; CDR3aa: CASSDPGTSGYEQYF
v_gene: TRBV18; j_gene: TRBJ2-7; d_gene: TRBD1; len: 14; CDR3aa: CASSDGQGTYEQYF
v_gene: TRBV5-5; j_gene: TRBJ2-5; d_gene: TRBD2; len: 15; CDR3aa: CASSLGGTSQETQYF
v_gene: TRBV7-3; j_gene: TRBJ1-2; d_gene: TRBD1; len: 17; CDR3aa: CASSLTPPTGANYGYTF
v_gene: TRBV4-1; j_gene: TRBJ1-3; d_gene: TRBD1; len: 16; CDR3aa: CASSPIYGQDRNTIYF
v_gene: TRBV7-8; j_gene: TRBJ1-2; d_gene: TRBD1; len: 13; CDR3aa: CASSLRTGEGYTF
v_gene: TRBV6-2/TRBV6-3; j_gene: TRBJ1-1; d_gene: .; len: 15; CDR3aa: CASSQRKIMRTEAFF
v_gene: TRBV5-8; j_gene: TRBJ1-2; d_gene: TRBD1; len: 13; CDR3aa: CASSPDRNYGYTF
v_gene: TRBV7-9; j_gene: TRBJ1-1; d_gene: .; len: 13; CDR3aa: CASSPQGNTEAFF
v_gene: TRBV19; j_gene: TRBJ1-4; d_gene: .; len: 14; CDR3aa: CASSIRRDGEKLFF
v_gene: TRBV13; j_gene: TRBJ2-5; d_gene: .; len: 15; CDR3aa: CASSFRVTHGETQYF
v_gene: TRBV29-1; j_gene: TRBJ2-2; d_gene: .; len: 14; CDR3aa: CSVDLASNTGELFF
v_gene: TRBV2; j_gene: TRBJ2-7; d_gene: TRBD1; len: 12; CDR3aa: CASLQGSREQYF
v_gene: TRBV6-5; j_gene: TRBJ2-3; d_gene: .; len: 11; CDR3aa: CASTTADTQYF
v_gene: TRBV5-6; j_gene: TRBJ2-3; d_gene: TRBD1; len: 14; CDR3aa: CASSMQTGADTQYF
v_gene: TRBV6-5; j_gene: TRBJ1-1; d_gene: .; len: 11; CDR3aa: CASSQYTEAFF
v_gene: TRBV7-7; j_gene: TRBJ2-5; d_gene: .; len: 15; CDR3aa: CASSSGPVGVETQYF
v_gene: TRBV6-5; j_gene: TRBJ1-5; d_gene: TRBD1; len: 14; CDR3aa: CASTTPGTGRPQHF
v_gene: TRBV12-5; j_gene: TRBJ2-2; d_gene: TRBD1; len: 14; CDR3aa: CASTGGLNTGELFF
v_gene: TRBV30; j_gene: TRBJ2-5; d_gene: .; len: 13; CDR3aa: CAWEQLIGETQYF
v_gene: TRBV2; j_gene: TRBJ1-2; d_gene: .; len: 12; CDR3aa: CASRPRGYGYTF
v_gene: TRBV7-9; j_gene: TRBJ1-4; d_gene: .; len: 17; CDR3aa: CASSPPWQGESHEKLFF
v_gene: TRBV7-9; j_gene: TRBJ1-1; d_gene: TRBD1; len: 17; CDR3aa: CASSLVGRQGLTTEAFF
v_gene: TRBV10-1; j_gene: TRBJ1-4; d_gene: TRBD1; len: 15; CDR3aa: CASSDPGQGSEKLFF
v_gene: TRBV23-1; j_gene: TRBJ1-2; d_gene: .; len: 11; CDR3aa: CASPIRGGYTF
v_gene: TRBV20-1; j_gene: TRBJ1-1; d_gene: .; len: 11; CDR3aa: CSATAYTEAFF
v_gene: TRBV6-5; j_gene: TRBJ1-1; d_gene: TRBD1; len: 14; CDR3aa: CASSKDRVNTEAFF
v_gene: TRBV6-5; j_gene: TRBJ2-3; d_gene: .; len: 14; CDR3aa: CASRQAGPPDTQYF
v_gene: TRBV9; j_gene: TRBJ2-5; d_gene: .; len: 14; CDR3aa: CASSVEVSEETQYF
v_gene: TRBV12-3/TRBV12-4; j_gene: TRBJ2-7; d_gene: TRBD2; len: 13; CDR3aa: CASRLAGAYEQYF
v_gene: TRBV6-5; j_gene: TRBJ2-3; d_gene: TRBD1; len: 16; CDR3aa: CASSFPRTGGTDTQYF
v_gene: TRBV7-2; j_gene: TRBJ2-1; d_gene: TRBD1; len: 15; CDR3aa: CASSLGQGTYNEQFF
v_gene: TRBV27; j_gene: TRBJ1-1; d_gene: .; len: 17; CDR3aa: CASSSPGRGRIDTEAFF
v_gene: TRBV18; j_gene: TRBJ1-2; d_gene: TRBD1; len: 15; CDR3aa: CASSKETGANYGYTF
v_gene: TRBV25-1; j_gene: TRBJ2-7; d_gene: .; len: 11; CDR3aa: CASSEGALPLF
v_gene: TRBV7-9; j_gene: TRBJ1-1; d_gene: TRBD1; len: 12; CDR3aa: CASSLDRAGAFF
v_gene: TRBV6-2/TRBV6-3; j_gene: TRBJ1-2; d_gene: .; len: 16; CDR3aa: CASSYSGGDTNYGYTF
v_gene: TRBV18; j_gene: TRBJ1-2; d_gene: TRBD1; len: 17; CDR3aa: CASSPALDQTGAYGYTF
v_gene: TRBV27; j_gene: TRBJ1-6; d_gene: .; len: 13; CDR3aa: CASSFHYNSPLHF